This T cell receptor beta chain was sequenced in a study of blood T cell repertoires in COVID-19. At the level of the study: Spain, Italy and the United States supplied samples that represented acute and convalescent COVID-19. In each case, the material was cDNA or gDNA derived from T cells, B-cell-depleted T cells, or PBMCs.

Source study methods: The assay estimated nucleated cells by amplifying reference gene primers. Sequencing used immunoSEQ multiplex PCR; TCRdb keeps in-frame clones, though not all of them. The V and J calls and clone size come from that table; D and trimming were worked out from the DNA. Here the sample spans under 300,000 clones, 82% being singletons. The CDR3 consists of 19 residues. Germline CDR1 and CDR2: LGHDT and YNNKEL (reference sequence). The V end lost 1 base, the J end lost 4 bases, and 26 bases lay between the germline ends. The TCR was taken from a woman in her fifties or sixties with active or convalescent COVID-19. Sequenced input: peripheral blood. The chain is built from TRBV3-1 (or the pseudogene TRBV3-2) and TRBJ2-7; weak D call: TRBD1 (6 bases). The chain's CDR3 is CASSQVQGRWDLRNYEQYF. CDR3 DNA sequence: TGTGCCAGCAGCCAAGTGCAGGGGCGGTGGGACCTTCGAAATTACGAGCAGTACTTC.